Listed below are T cell receptor beta chains from one sample, sequenced in a study of shared clonotypes between healthy human individuals. TCRdb keeps only in-frame clones here, not all; method: immunoSEQ multiplex PCR. Here the sample spans 2 million to 2.5 million clones, just under 95% being singletons. The material sequenced was naive CD4+ T cells from PBMCs. Receptor source: a man aged 18 to 29 in good health. Some clones in this sample may be carry-over from other donors' samples. CDR3s include the opening cysteine and the closing phenylalanine or tryptophan. Each record gives: CDR3 DNA, CDR3 protein, clone size, D gene, J gene, V gene. D genes are given only for firm matches. A clone size is listed for some rows: how often the clone was seen (once, few, many), or a class if it is expanded.

CDR3nt: TGCGCCAGCAGGGAACCAGGGGGCGCCGACGGGGAGCTGTTTTTT
CDR3aa: CASREPGGADGELFF
abundance: NA
d_gene: TRBD1
j_gene: TRBJ2-2
v_gene: TRBV5-1

CDR3nt: TGTGCCAGCAGCATGGGACTAGGGTTTGAGCAGTTCTTC
CDR3aa: CASSMGLGFEQFF
abundance: once
d_gene: TRBD2
j_gene: TRBJ2-1
v_gene: TRBV5-4

CDR3nt: TGTGCCAGCAGTTTTCAGGGTTGGGATGGCTACACCTTC
CDR3aa: CASSFQGWDGYTF
abundance: NA
d_gene: NA
j_gene: TRBJ1-2
v_gene: TRBV28

CDR3nt: TGTGCCAGCAGTCCGAGGACAGGGGGCCTCTCTTCTCAGCCCCAGCATTTT
CDR3aa: CASSPRTGGLSSQPQHF
abundance: NA
d_gene: TRBD1
j_gene: TRBJ1-5
v_gene: TRBV27

CDR3nt: TGTGCCAGCAGCTCCCTCCTGGGGCCAGGAAACACCATATATTTT
CDR3aa: CASSSLLGPGNTIYF
abundance: NA
d_gene: NA
j_gene: TRBJ1-3
v_gene: TRBV7-9

CDR3nt: TGCGCCAGCAGCGATCAGGGACAGGGTTATAATGAGCAGTTCTTC
CDR3aa: CASSDQGQGYNEQFF
abundance: NA
d_gene: TRBD1
j_gene: TRBJ2-1
v_gene: TRBV5-1

CDR3nt: TGCGCCAGCAGCTTGGCCCGTGGACAGGGTTCAAGCGGGGAGCTGTTTTTT
CDR3aa: CASSLARGQGSSGELFF
abundance: NA
d_gene: TRBD1
j_gene: TRBJ2-2
v_gene: TRBV5-1

CDR3nt: TGCGCCAGCAGCCAGGGGAATGTGAACTATGGCTACACCTTC
CDR3aa: CASSQGNVNYGYTF
abundance: NA
d_gene: NA
j_gene: TRBJ1-2
v_gene: TRBV10-1

CDR3nt: TGTGCCATCAGTTGGACTAGCGGGAGTCAGACCCAGTACTTC
CDR3aa: CAISWTSGSQTQYF
abundance: NA
d_gene: TRBD2
j_gene: TRBJ2-5
v_gene: TRBV10-3

CDR3nt: TGTGCCAGCTCACCCTCGGGGGAGCAGTTCTTC
CDR3aa: CASSPSGEQFF
abundance: NA
d_gene: NA
j_gene: TRBJ2-1
v_gene: TRBV18

CDR3nt: TGTGCCAGCAGCTTAGTACCAGGCGGCTATGGCTACACCTTC
CDR3aa: CASSLVPGGYGYTF
abundance: NA
d_gene: NA
j_gene: TRBJ1-2
v_gene: TRBV7-2

CDR3nt: TGCGCCAGCAGTGACGGTAGTTATAATTCACCCCTCCACTTT
CDR3aa: CASSDGSYNSPLHF
abundance: NA
d_gene: NA
j_gene: TRBJ1-6
v_gene: TRBV10-1

CDR3nt: TGCAGTGCCTGGACACTAAATGAGCAGTTCTTC
CDR3aa: CSAWTLNEQFF
abundance: NA
d_gene: NA
j_gene: TRBJ2-1
v_gene: TRBV20-1

CDR3nt: TGCGCCAGCAGCCTTCGGACAGGGAGCTCCTACAATGAGCAGTTCTTC
CDR3aa: CASSLRTGSSYNEQFF
abundance: NA
d_gene: TRBD1
j_gene: TRBJ2-1
v_gene: TRBV4-3

CDR3nt: TGTGCCAGCAGCTTCCAGACAGGTGGAGAGACCCAGTACTTC
CDR3aa: CASSFQTGGETQYF
abundance: NA
d_gene: NA
j_gene: TRBJ2-5
v_gene: TRBV7-2

CDR3nt: TGTGCCAGCAGCTTCTCCCCACTCCTAAGATCTCGACCCTTT
CDR3aa: CASSFSPLLRSRPF
abundance: NA
d_gene: NA
j_gene: TRBJ1-3
v_gene: TRBV5-6

CDR3nt: TGTGCCAGCAGTTATTCAGCGGGAGTTAGAGATACGCAGTATTTT
CDR3aa: CASSYSAGVRDTQYF
abundance: NA
d_gene: TRBD2
j_gene: TRBJ2-3
v_gene: TRBV6-5

CDR3nt: TGCGCCAGCAGCCAAGAACAGCTAACGAACACTGAAGCTTTCTTT
CDR3aa: CASSQEQLTNTEAFF
abundance: few
d_gene: NA
j_gene: TRBJ1-1
v_gene: TRBV4-1

CDR3nt: TGTGCCAGCACCCAAGGGACAGCCGGCTTGAACGAGCAGTACTTC
CDR3aa: CASTQGTAGLNEQYF
abundance: once
d_gene: TRBD1
j_gene: TRBJ2-7
v_gene: TRBV28

CDR3nt: TGTGCCAGCAGTTACCGGACAGGGACAGATACGCAGTATTTT
CDR3aa: CASSYRTGTDTQYF
abundance: NA
d_gene: TRBD1
j_gene: TRBJ2-3
v_gene: TRBV6-5

CDR3nt: TGCGCCAGCAGCCCTTTCCCTACAGGGACCCTTGAAGCTTTCTTT
CDR3aa: CASSPFPTGTLEAFF
abundance: NA
d_gene: NA
j_gene: TRBJ1-1
v_gene: TRBV5-1

CDR3nt: TGTGCCAGCAGGAATGAGGCGGGGGTGGGTTACACCTTC
CDR3aa: CASRNEAGVGYTF
abundance: once
d_gene: NA
j_gene: TRBJ1-2
v_gene: TRBV2

CDR3nt: TGTGCCAGCAGCTTAAAGCGGGAGAACGAGCAGTACTTC
CDR3aa: CASSLKRENEQYF
abundance: NA
d_gene: TRBD2
j_gene: TRBJ2-7
v_gene: TRBV7-3

CDR3nt: TGTGCCGACATCTTAAAAAATGAGCAGTTCTTC
CDR3aa: CADILKNEQFF
abundance: NA
d_gene: NA
j_gene: TRBJ2-1
v_gene: TRBV4-2

CDR3nt: TGTGCCAGCAGCAAAAGGACAGGGGCTAACTATGGCTACACCTTC
CDR3aa: CASSKRTGANYGYTF
abundance: NA
d_gene: TRBD1
j_gene: TRBJ1-2
v_gene: TRBV7-2

CDR3nt: TGTGCCAGCAGTACCCTACGGGGAACTGCGGGCTACACCTTC
CDR3aa: CASSTLRGTAGYTF
abundance: NA
d_gene: NA
j_gene: TRBJ1-2
v_gene: TRBV28

CDR3nt: TGTGCCAGCAGCTTGGGGCAGGGTGTCAATCAGCCCCAGCATTTT
CDR3aa: CASSLGQGVNQPQHF
abundance: NA
d_gene: NA
j_gene: TRBJ1-5
v_gene: TRBV7-9

CDR3nt: TGTGCCAGCAGTTATGGGACGGAACAAAACATTCAGTACTTC
CDR3aa: CASSYGTEQNIQYF
abundance: NA
d_gene: NA
j_gene: TRBJ2-4
v_gene: TRBV6-6

CDR3nt: TGTGCCAGCAGCCCACCGGGGGGAGCCTACGAGCAGTACTTC
CDR3aa: CASSPPGGAYEQYF
abundance: NA
d_gene: TRBD2
j_gene: TRBJ2-7
v_gene: TRBV7-2

CDR3nt: TGTGCCAGCAGCTTCAACAGGGCGGGGGTTTATGGCTACACCTTC
CDR3aa: CASSFNRAGVYGYTF
abundance: NA
d_gene: NA
j_gene: TRBJ1-2
v_gene: TRBV5-4

CDR3nt: TGTGCCAGCAGTTTATATCGGCAGGGGGCAGATACGCAGTATTTT
CDR3aa: CASSLYRQGADTQYF
abundance: NA
d_gene: TRBD1
j_gene: TRBJ2-3
v_gene: TRBV28

CDR3nt: TGTGCCAGCAGTGAAAACGGACTAGCGGGAGATGAGCAGTTCTTC
CDR3aa: CASSENGLAGDEQFF
abundance: NA
d_gene: TRBD2
j_gene: TRBJ2-1
v_gene: TRBV2

CDR3nt: TGTGCCAGCAGCTTAGAACGGACAGACTATGGCTACACCTTC
CDR3aa: CASSLERTDYGYTF
abundance: NA
d_gene: NA
j_gene: TRBJ1-2
v_gene: TRBV7-9

CDR3nt: TGCGCCAGCAGCTTGTTGGGACAGGGGGACTATGGCTACACCTTC
CDR3aa: CASSLLGQGDYGYTF
abundance: NA
d_gene: TRBD1
j_gene: TRBJ1-2
v_gene: TRBV5-1

CDR3nt: TGTGCCAGCAGTCTCAATACCTACGAGCAGTACTTC
CDR3aa: CASSLNTYEQYF
abundance: NA
d_gene: NA
j_gene: TRBJ2-7
v_gene: TRBV2

CDR3nt: TGTGCCAGTAGGGACAGCCATTCCTACGAGCAGTACTTC
CDR3aa: CASRDSHSYEQYF
abundance: NA
d_gene: NA
j_gene: TRBJ2-7
v_gene: TRBV19

CDR3nt: TGTGCCAGCAGCCCGCGACACCAAACTAATGAAAAACTGTTTTTT
CDR3aa: CASSPRHQTNEKLFF
abundance: NA
d_gene: NA
j_gene: TRBJ1-4
v_gene: TRBV7-6

CDR3nt: TGTGCCAGCAGTACACCGGGACAAAGATATGGCTACACCTTC
CDR3aa: CASSTPGQRYGYTF
abundance: NA
d_gene: NA
j_gene: TRBJ1-2
v_gene: TRBV6-5

CDR3nt: TGTGCCAGCAGTGACCGGCTACAGACAGATACGCAGTATTTT
CDR3aa: CASSDRLQTDTQYF
abundance: NA
d_gene: NA
j_gene: TRBJ2-3
v_gene: TRBV6-5

CDR3nt: TGTGCCAGCAGTCAGACGGCTCCGCAGCCCCAGCATTTT
CDR3aa: CASSQTAPQPQHF
abundance: few
d_gene: NA
j_gene: TRBJ1-5
v_gene: TRBV6-1

CDR3nt: TGTGCCAGCAGCTTTAGTCCGGTTACCTACGAGCAGTACTTC
CDR3aa: CASSFSPVTYEQYF
abundance: NA
d_gene: NA
j_gene: TRBJ2-7
v_gene: TRBV7-2

CDR3nt: TGTGCCAGCAGCCTACCGGGACTAGCGGGGGAGTTCTTC
CDR3aa: CASSLPGLAGEFF
abundance: NA
d_gene: TRBD2
j_gene: TRBJ2-1
v_gene: TRBV28

CDR3nt: TGCGCCAGCAGCTTGGGACAGGGAGAAGAGACCCAGTACTTC
CDR3aa: CASSLGQGEETQYF
abundance: few
d_gene: TRBD1
j_gene: TRBJ2-5
v_gene: TRBV5-1

CDR3nt: TGTGCCAGCAGCTTAGTTAGACTGTATGGCTACACCTTC
CDR3aa: CASSLVRLYGYTF
abundance: NA
d_gene: NA
j_gene: TRBJ1-2
v_gene: TRBV7-2

CDR3nt: TGTGCCAGCAGACTTCACGGACAGGGGTACGAGCAGTACTTC
CDR3aa: CASRLHGQGYEQYF
abundance: NA
d_gene: TRBD1
j_gene: TRBJ2-7
v_gene: TRBV6-1

CDR3nt: TGTGCCAGTAGTACATACAGGTCTAAATATCTCGGGGCCGGGGCCAACGTCCTGACTTTC
CDR3aa: CASSTYRSKYLGAGANVLTF
abundance: NA
d_gene: NA
j_gene: TRBJ2-6
v_gene: TRBV19

CDR3nt: TGTGCCAGCTCGTACAGCGTCAATCAGCCCCAGCATTTT
CDR3aa: CASSYSVNQPQHF
abundance: NA
d_gene: NA
j_gene: TRBJ1-5
v_gene: TRBV18

CDR3nt: TGCGCCAGCAGCTCGCTAGGACCCGAGCAGTACTTC
CDR3aa: CASSSLGPEQYF
abundance: NA
d_gene: NA
j_gene: TRBJ2-7
v_gene: TRBV5-1

CDR3nt: TGTGCCAGCAGCCCAACGCTACAGGGGGCGCGGGTCTATGGCTACACCTTC
CDR3aa: CASSPTLQGARVYGYTF
abundance: NA
d_gene: NA
j_gene: TRBJ1-2
v_gene: TRBV21-1

CDR3nt: TGTGCCAGCAGCGAGGAGGCGGGCAATCAGCCCCAGCATTTT
CDR3aa: CASSEEAGNQPQHF
abundance: NA
d_gene: NA
j_gene: TRBJ1-5
v_gene: TRBV9

CDR3nt: TGTGCCAGTAGCTTGAGGGGATCGGGCAGGCTCGATGAGCAGTTCTTC
CDR3aa: CASSLRGSGRLDEQFF
abundance: NA
d_gene: NA
j_gene: TRBJ2-1
v_gene: TRBV19

CDR3nt: TGTGCCAGCTCACCCCCCGGGGACTATGGCTACACCTTC
CDR3aa: CASSPPGDYGYTF
abundance: NA
d_gene: NA
j_gene: TRBJ1-2
v_gene: TRBV18

CDR3nt: TGTGCCAGTACCGGGAGCTACTCCTACAATGAGCAGTTCTTC
CDR3aa: CASTGSYSYNEQFF
abundance: NA
d_gene: NA
j_gene: TRBJ2-1
v_gene: TRBV27

CDR3nt: TGTGCCAGCAAGCCCGCTAGCTCCTACGAGCAGTACTTC
CDR3aa: CASKPASSYEQYF
abundance: NA
d_gene: NA
j_gene: TRBJ2-7
v_gene: TRBV28

CDR3nt: TGTGCCAGCAGGGGTACTAGCACGGAGCTCTATGAGCAGTTCTTC
CDR3aa: CASRGTSTELYEQFF
abundance: NA
d_gene: NA
j_gene: TRBJ2-1
v_gene: TRBV6-6

CDR3nt: TGTGCCAGCAGCTCAAGGACTAGCGGACAAGAGACCCAGTACTTC
CDR3aa: CASSSRTSGQETQYF
abundance: NA
d_gene: TRBD2
j_gene: TRBJ2-5
v_gene: TRBV5-4

CDR3nt: TGTGCCAGCATGAGGGGAGAGGTCAACTACGAGCAGTACTTC
CDR3aa: CASMRGEVNYEQYF
abundance: NA
d_gene: NA
j_gene: TRBJ2-7
v_gene: TRBV2

CDR3nt: TGTGCCACCAGCAGGATCCGGGACACAGTTAAAATTAGCAATCAGCCCCAGCATTTT
CDR3aa: CATSRIRDTVKISNQPQHF
abundance: NA
d_gene: NA
j_gene: TRBJ1-5
v_gene: TRBV15

CDR3nt: TGTGCCAGCAGCTCGACAGAACTAGCCAAAAACATTCAGTACTTC
CDR3aa: CASSSTELAKNIQYF
abundance: NA
d_gene: NA
j_gene: TRBJ2-4
v_gene: TRBV11-2